The T cell receptor beta chain described here comes from a study of shared clonotypes between healthy human individuals. Both subsets, CD45RA+ naive and CD45RA-negative memory, were split from the CD4+ cells. Whole-study results and caveats: Some clonotypes were shared by all four sorted-subset donors, while others were not shared. The non-shared ones had lower generation probabilities than the shared ones.

Sorted-subset replicate PCRs used 150 to 200 ng DNA, approximately 30,000 T cell genomes. Profiling relied on immunoSEQ multiplex PCR, and the TCRdb table lists in-frame clones only, not all of them. The repertoire holds about 2 million clones, 85% to 95% seen once, with roughly 0.13% in the top ten. The CDR3 is 14 residues long. V was shortened by 9 bases and J by 1 base, with 15 bases between the two germline ends. CDR1 is MDHEN, CDR2 SYDVKM, per germline. Concerning this clone: Antigen unknown.

This chain connects TRBV28 to TRBJ1-1; D is unresolved. The receptor comes from a man between 18 and 29 years old in good health. The sample taken for sequencing was naive CD4+ T cells sorted from blood. Subset: CD45RA+ positively selected. The chain's CDR3 is CASNLGPPNTEAFF. The CDR3, as DNA: TGTGCCAGTAACCTAGGACCTCCGAACACTGAAGCTTTCTTT.